These 26 T cell receptor beta chains were sequenced from one sample in a study of CD8+CD57+ T cells in acquired aplastic anemia (dated by TCRdb to the late 2010s). The listed sequencing device is Illumina HiSeq 2000. Genomic DNA was used as template for profiling of TCR beta VDJ combinations and CDR3 sequences. TCRdb reran the public reads through fastp at Q25 and MiXCR, keeping productive beta chains. Rows with one shared CDR3 protein collapse into an entry with the most common genes and DNA. The sample table lists around 400,000 distinct CDR3 sequences, 55% to 75% of them with a count of one. The ten biggest clones cover 3% to 5% of the sample. The sequenced material came from sorted CD4+, CD8+, or CD8+CD57+ T cells (not recorded which) from PBMCs. These receptors came from a human donor in good health, serving as a control.

This clonotype has only a few counts. Written as DNA, the CDR3 is TGTGCCAGCAGAAGCGATGTCGGGGAGCCCTCCTACGAGCAGTACTTC. As protein: CASRSDVGEPSYEQYF. This chain links TRBV27 with TRBJ2-7; possible D gene TRBD2, 5 bases. Trimming left V 6 bases short and J 0 bases short, with 18 bases between. Per the germline V gene, CDR1 is MNHEY and CDR2 is SMNVEV (reference sequence). The CDR3 has 16 amino acids.

For this clonotype: This is likely a read error, given that the CDR3 carries no conserved phenylalanine or tryptophan at its end. No DNA is shown, since the ends of the CDR3 on it are uncertain; the CDR3 is the one TCRdb lists. The V call is TRBV2, the J call TRBJ1-3. The CDR3 contains 14 residues when both ends are counted. Germline V gene sequence: CDR1 SNHLY, CDR2 FYNNEI. CDR3 amino acids: CASSLQASGKTIYP.

A note on this clonotype: This sequence may be a read error, since a much larger clone differs from it by one base. V is TRBV5-4 and J is TRBJ2-5, with 8 bases fitting TRBD1. CDR3 length: 15 residues. CDR1 and CDR2 (germline): SGHNT, YYREEE (reference sequence). After removal of 3 bases from V and 7 bases from J, the junction contained 11 bases not matched to a gene. The CDR3 nucleotides are TGTGCCAGCAGCTCCGGGACAGGAAATAAAGGGACCCAGTACTTC. This encodes CASSSGTGNKGTQYF.

Note on this clonotype: One base away lies a much larger clone, so this may be a sequencing read error. J is TRBJ1-4 and V is TRBV12-3 or TRBV12-4, with D possibly TRBD1 on 6 matching bases. With 4 bases removed from V and 2 bases from J, the gap between germline ends came to 14 bases. There are 16 residues in the CDR3. The CDR3 bases are TGTGCCAGCAGTTGGGCAGGGGTGCTTACTAATGAAAAACTGTTTTTT. This encodes CASSWAGVLTNEKLFF.

The J gene is TRBJ1-2, the V gene TRBV15, with unresolved D. V was clipped by 2 bases and J by 4 bases, with 26 bases between them. Looked up from germline, CDR1 is LNHNV and CDR2 is YYDKDF (reference sequence). The CDR3 extends over 19 amino acids. Here the CDR3 DNA reads TGTGCCACCAGCAGATTCCAGGACCCCGTCCCGACTGAGTCCTATGGCTACACCTTC. Encoded protein: CATSRFQDPVPTESYGYTF.

The chain combines TRBV4-3 with TRBJ1-2, with D perhaps TRBD1 (6 bases). The CDR3 has 19 residues. The germline gives CDR1 LGHNA, CDR2 YSLEER. V dropped 0 bases and J dropped 8 bases, with 28 bases sitting between them. As DNA, the CDR3 is TGCGCCAGCAGCCAAGATGGTGGGAGGAGTAGAGACAGGTACTGGGGCTACACCTTC. Protein product: CASSQDGGRSRDRYWGYTF.

For this clonotype: It is likely a read error, because the conserved phenylalanine at the end of the CDR3 is missing. Because the CDR3's place on the DNA is in doubt, the DNA is left out and the CDR3 is given as listed by TCRdb. This rearrangement joins TRBV7-2 to TRBJ2-7; the D call in the table, TRBD1, was not verified against the DNA. The germline CDR1 and CDR2 sequences are SGHTA and FQGNSA. The CDR3 is 13 residues long, ends included. The CDR3 loop is CASSRRQPTSSTS.

J is TRBJ2-7 and V is TRBV5-1; D remains unclear. The CDR3 runs 14 residues. V lost 3 bases to trimming and J lost 4 bases, with 14 bases between them. The V gene's germline CDR1 is SGHRS and CDR2 YFSETQ. CDR3 nucleotide sequence: TGCGCCAGCAGCTCCCTAGGCGGTTTGTACGAGCAGTACTTC. Its protein product is CASSSLGGLYEQYF.

Concerning this clonotype: Its ends do not fully match the called genes, so a read error is possible. The chain recombines TRBV7-2 with TRBJ1-5; no reliable D call. The germline V gene encodes CDR1 SGHTA and CDR2 FQGNSA. The CDR3 is 13 amino acids. The CDR3 region has the DNA TGTGCCAGCACCCAAAGCCCAAATACGCAGTATTTTTTT. It translates to CASTQSPNTQYFF.

This clonotype occurred many times. The chain links TRBV2 to TRBJ2-3; no clear D gene. Trimming removed 5 bases from V and 3 bases from J, with 9 bases in between. Germline values: CDR1 SNHLY, CDR2 FYNNEI. The CDR3 sequence is 13 residues long. The CDR3 DNA sequence: TGTGCCAGCAGTTTTGCCCTTACAGATACGCAGTATTTT. This codes for CASSFALTDTQYF.

There are many counts of this clonotype. This chain joins TRBV20-1 and TRBJ1-4, with TRBD1 identical over 7 bases. Germline V CDR1 and CDR2: DFQATT, SNEGSKA (reference sequence). Germline trimming cut 3 bases from V and 6 bases from J; bases unmatched to any gene: 10. The CDR3 sequence is 15 residues long. The CDR3 loop is CSASTSGQVYEKLFF. DNA for the CDR3: TGCAGTGCTAGTACCTCCGGACAGGTCTATGAAAAACTGTTTTTT.

With regard to this clonotype: At one boundary the junction diverges from the germline segment, which might be a read error. The V and J genes are TRBV25-1 and TRBJ1-6; TRBD1 is a possible D gene (5 bases). This CDR3 has 16 residues. Germline values: CDR1 MGHDK, CDR2 SYGVNS. The CDR3 DNA is TGTGCCAGCAGTGAAGGGCTAGGGGTCTATAATTCACCCCACCCCTTT. As protein: CASSEGLGVYNSPHPF.

This clonotype was detected ten times or more. The V and J genes are TRBV20-1 and TRBJ2-2; 7 positions match TRBD2. V trimming: 1 base; J trimming: 1 base; junction bases outside the gene matches: 6. Looked up from germline, CDR1 is DFQATT and CDR2 is SNEGSKA (reference sequence). This CDR3 has 16 amino acids. This CDR3 is CSARAAGLLNTGELFF. As DNA, the CDR3 is TGCAGTGCTAGAGCAGCGGGACTCTTGAACACCGGGGAGCTGTTTTTT.

Notes on this clonotype: Sequence at one end of the junction differs from germline and may be a read error. The V and J genes are TRBV2 and TRBJ1-2; D is perhaps TRBD1 (5 bases). CDR1 is SNHLY, CDR2 FYNNEI, per germline. The CDR3 runs 14 residues. CDR3 in amino acids: CASTGPARASPLHF. DNA for the CDR3: TGTGCCAGCACCGGACCCGCCAGGGCGTCACCCCTCCACTTC.

This clonotype turned up a few times. The genes are TRBV9 and TRBJ1-6, with 7 nucleotides matching TRBD1. There are 14 residues in the CDR3. Germline V gives CDR1 SGDLS, CDR2 YYNGEE. J lost 6 bases, V lost 4 bases, and 4 bases had no gene match. The CDR3 here is CASSQGQVNSPLHF. Written as DNA, the CDR3 is TGTGCCAGCAGCCAAGGACAGGTTAATTCACCCCTCCACTTT.

The gene calls are TRBV4-3 and TRBJ2-7; D unresolved. Between the trimmed V and J ends, which lost 6 bases and 2 bases, there was a span of 14 bases. CDR1 LGHNA and CDR2 YSLEER come from the germline V gene. The CDR3 covers 14 residues. The CDR3 here is CASSRSAHTYEQYF. The DNA of the CDR3 is TGCGCCAGCAGTCGGTCGGCTCATACCTACGAGCAGTACTTC.

V gene TRBV7-6 combines with J gene TRBJ1-1; the D is unclear. The CDR3 is 14 amino acids. The V end lost 5 bases, the J end lost 0 bases, and 10 bases lay between the germline ends. Germline CDR1 SGHVS, CDR2 FNYEAQ. DNA for the CDR3: TGTGCCAGCAGCACATCCCTGATGAACACTGAAGCTTTCTTT. It codes for CASSTSLMNTEAFF.

This clonotype was seen ten or more times. The rearrangement links TRBV19 to TRBJ2-1, with 8 bases identical to TRBD1. Losses at the gene ends were 10 bases for V and 5 bases for J; bases not matched to a gene: 10. The germline CDR1 and CDR2 sequences are LNHDA and SQIVND (reference sequence). The CDR3 sequence is 14 residues long. CDR3 nucleotide sequence: TGTGCCACCTCACGACAGGGGAGGCACAATGAGCAGTTCTTC. Its protein is CATSRQGRHNEQFF.

A note on this clonotype: The junction does not match germline at one end; this may be a read error. The chain carries TRBV5-1 and TRBJ2-5; D assignment may be TRBD1 or TRBD2 (5 bases each). Germline CDR1 and CDR2: SGHRS and YFSETQ. This CDR3 is built from 14 residues. The chain's CDR3 is CAGSSSGTGGTQYF. CDR3 nucleotide sequence: TGTGCCGGCAGCTCGTCGGGGACGGGCGGGACCCAGTACTTC.

The chain combines TRBV10-3 with TRBJ1-6; tentatively, D is TRBD1 (5 bases). Germline CDR1 and CDR2: ENHRY and SYGVKD. V was pared by 3 bases and J by 7 bases, with 13 bases between. This CDR3 comprises 15 residues. The CDR3 nucleotides are TGTGCCATCAGTGATTATCAGGGCGGGAATTCACCCCTCCACTTT. Amino acids: CAISDYQGGNSPLHF.

Concerning this clonotype itself: At one of its ends the junction is not consistent with the germline gene, which may arise from a read error. The chain combines TRBV7-8 with TRBJ1-2; D is uncertain. Germline V lookup: CDR1 SGHVS, CDR2 FQNEAQ. This CDR3 region has 16 residues. This chain's CDR3 is CASSTTGRGGYYVYTF. The CDR3 DNA reads TGTGCCAGCAGCACGACCGGCAGAGGAGGCTACTATGTCTACACCTTC.

The J gene is TRBJ1-2, the V gene TRBV10-3, with D hard to call. V gave up 5 bases and J gave up 3 bases, with 13 bases separating them. The CDR3 totals 14 residues. The V gene's germline CDR1 is ENHRY and CDR2 SYGVKD. The CDR3 here is CAISQPGGDYGYTF. DNA of the CDR3: TGTGCCATCAGTCAGCCCGGCGGGGACTATGGCTACACCTTC.

This clonotype was seen a single time. The chain carries TRBV19 and TRBJ2-7; 10 nucleotides match TRBD1. Trimming cost V 3 bases and J 4 bases; bases outside gene matches: 3. In germline, CDR1 is LNHDA, CDR2 SQIVND (reference sequence). The CDR3 contains 14 residues. In DNA, the CDR3 is TGTGCCAGTAGTATCCGGACAGGGGGATACGAGCAGTACTTC. Amino acid sequence: CASSIRTGGYEQYF.

CDR3 coding DNA: TGTGCCAGCAGCTTACTAGGCCAGGCGTACTCACCCCTCCACTTT. The encoded protein is CASSLLGQAYSPLHF. The J gene is TRBJ1-6, the V gene TRBV11-2, with D unclear. With 2 bases removed from V and 10 bases from J, the gap between germline ends came to 15 bases. Germline lookup yields CDR1 SGHAT and CDR2 FQNNGV. The CDR3 consists of 15 residues.

The chain uses TRBV10-3 and TRBJ1-2; 7 bases match TRBD1. Trimming took 10 bases from V and 6 from J; bases not matched to a gene: 14. The CDR3 totals 14 residues. The germline CDR1 and CDR2 sequences are ENHRY and SYGVKD. CDR3 sequence reads: CASSVADRVDGYTF. Here the CDR3 DNA reads TGTGCCAGCAGCGTAGCCGACAGGGTCGATGGCTACACCTTC.

This sequence joins TRBV24-1 and TRBJ2-5; D unclear. Per germline, CDR1 KGHDR and CDR2 SFDVKD. CDR3 length: 15 residues. The V end was cut by 0 bases, the J end by 1 base, with 8 bases between. The CDR3 nucleotides read TGTGCCACCAGTGATTTGGCGGTAGCCCAAGAGACCCAGTACTTC. Translating it yields CATSDLAVAQETQYF.